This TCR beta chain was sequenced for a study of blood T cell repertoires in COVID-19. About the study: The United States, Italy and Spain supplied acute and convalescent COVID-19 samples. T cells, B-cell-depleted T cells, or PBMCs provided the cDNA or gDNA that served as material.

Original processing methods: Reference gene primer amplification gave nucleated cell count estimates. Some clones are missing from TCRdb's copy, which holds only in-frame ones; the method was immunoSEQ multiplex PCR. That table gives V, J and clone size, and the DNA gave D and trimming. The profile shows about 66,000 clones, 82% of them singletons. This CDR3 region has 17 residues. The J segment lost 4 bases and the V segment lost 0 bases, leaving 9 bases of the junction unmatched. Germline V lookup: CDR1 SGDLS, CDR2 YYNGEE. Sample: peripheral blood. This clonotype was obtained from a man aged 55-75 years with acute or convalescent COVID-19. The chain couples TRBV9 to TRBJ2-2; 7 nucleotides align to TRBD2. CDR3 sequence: CASSVGGSGERTGELFF. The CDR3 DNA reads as TGTGCCAGCAGCGTAGGGGGCAGCGGGGAACGCACCGGGGAGCTGTTTTTT.